These T cell receptor beta chains were read from a single sample in a study of a mutant IDH1 vaccine in newly diagnosed glioma. Clones were read by immunoSEQ multiplex PCR, and TCRdb kept only the in-frame ones, dropping some. The sample records some 87,000 clones, roughly four fifths being singletons. The antigens for these receptors are not known. This specimen consisted of PBMCs, obtained from a glioma patient whose treatment included an IDH1 peptide vaccine. These receptors were obtained from a man aged 35 to 55 with glioma. The CDR3 runs from the conserved cysteine through the conserved F or W. D genes are given only for firm matches. Not every row has a clone size; where given, it reads once, few, many or a size class.

>NA|TRBJ1-1|NA|TRBV29-1
TGCAGCGGACGAAACACTGAAGCTTTCTTT
CSGRNTEAFF
>NA|TRBJ2-3|NA|TRBV6-6
TGTGCCAGCAGTTACTCGATCGGGTTTATGGATACGCAGTATTTT
CASSYSIGFMDTQYF
>TRBD2|TRBJ2-2|NA|TRBV6-4
TGTGCCAGCAGCCTAGGACTAGCGGGGACCGGGGAGCTGTTTTTT
CASSLGLAGTGELFF
>NA|TRBJ2-5|NA|TRBV5-1
TGCGCCAGCAGCTCTCTGAATCAGGGTTGGGAGCAGTACTTC
CASSSLNQGWEQYF
>NA|TRBJ1-2|NA|TRBV9
TGTGCCAGCAGCCCCGACCGTAACTATGGCTACACCTTC
CASSPDRNYGYTF
>NA|TRBJ2-4|NA|TRBV19
TGTGCCAGTAGTCCGGAAACAGGGAGGGTAGCCAAAAACATTCAGTACTTC
CASSPETGRVAKNIQYF
>NA|TRBJ1-1|few|TRBV2
TGTGCCAGCGTCCAGGGAAGACAGAACACTGAAGCTTTCTTT
CASVQGRQNTEAFF
>NA|TRBJ2-7|NA|TRBV5-6
TGTGCCAGCAGCCCGGCCTCAGGGAGAGAGCAGTACTTC
CASSPASGREQYF
>NA|TRBJ2-3|NA|TRBV27
TGTGCCAGCAGTAAACTTGAGGGTACGCAGTATTTT
CASSKLEGTQYF
>NA|TRBJ2-1|NA|TRBV7-2
TGTGCCAGCAGCTTCCCATCGGGGGGCGTACGCAATGAGCAGTTCTTC
CASSFPSGGVRNEQFF
>NA|TRBJ1-2|NA|TRBV30
TGTGCCTGGAGTCGTTCCTATGGCTACGCCTTC
CAWSRSYGYAF
>NA|TRBJ2-1|NA|TRBV15
TGTGCCACCAGCAGGCGGCTTGAGCAGTTCTTC
CATSRRLEQFF
>NA|TRBJ2-7|NA|TRBV7-2
TGTGCCAGCAGCTTGGGAGCAAACGGTGAGCAGTACTTC
CASSLGANGEQYF
>TRBD1|TRBJ2-7|NA|TRBV19
TGTGCCAGTAACCTACCATACCAGGGGGCCGCCTACGAGCAGTACTTC
CASNLPYQGAAYEQYF
>TRBD1|TRBJ1-2|NA|TRBV7-9
TGTGCCAGCAGTTCGTGGACAGGGAGTAACTATGGCTACACCTTC
CASSSWTGSNYGYTF
>TRBD2|TRBJ2-3|NA|TRBV5-4
TGTGCCAGCAGCTTGGGACTAGCGGGAGGATTTGGCACAGATACGCAGTATTTT
CASSLGLAGGFGTDTQYF
>NA|TRBJ2-3|few|TRBV10-3
TGTGCCATCAGGCCGAGTAGCACAGATACGCAGTATTTT
CAIRPSSTDTQYF
>NA|TRBJ1-2|NA|TRBV11-2
TGTGCCAGCAGCTTAGAACAGAACTATGGCTACACCTTC
CASSLEQNYGYTF
>NA|TRBJ2-3|NA|TRBV6-5
TGTGCCAGCAACGAGGCGACCGGATCAGATACGCAGTATTTT
CASNEATGSDTQYF
>NA|TRBJ1-4|NA|TRBV27
TGTGCCAGCAGTTTATCGATAAGATACGGGAGGGGTAATGAAAAACTGTTTTTT
CASSLSIRYGRGNEKLFF
>NA|TRBJ2-2|NA|TRBV4-2
TGTGCCAGCAGCCAAGAGGGGAACTTCTGGGAATTACGCACCGGGGAGCTGTTTTTT
CASSQEGNFWELRTGELFF
>TRBD1|TRBJ1-2|NA|TRBV27
TGTGCCAGCAGTTTTCAGCCGGGACAGGGGGGATATGGCTACACCTTC
CASSFQPGQGGYGYTF
>TRBD2|TRBJ2-7|NA|TRBV15
TGTGCCACCAGCAGAGAAGGACTAGCGCCATCCTACGAGCAGTACTTC
CATSREGLAPSYEQYF
>NA|TRBJ1-3|NA|TRBV28
TGTGCCAGCAGTTTAGGGGGTATCTCTGGAAACACCATATATTTT
CASSLGGISGNTIYF
>NA|TRBJ1-5|NA|TRBV2
TGTGCCAGCACCCTAGGGGAGCAGCCCCAGCATTTT
CASTLGEQPQHF
>NA|TRBJ1-1|NA|TRBV9
TGTGCCAGCAGCGTTCGATCGGACGCAGAAGCTTTCTTT
CASSVRSDAEAFF
>NA|TRBJ2-3|NA|TRBV7-2
TGTGCCAGCAGCCGGAGCGGGTCCACAGATACGCAGTATTTT
CASSRSGSTDTQYF
>NA|TRBJ1-1|NA|TRBV18
TGTGCCAGCTCACCAGCCTACCCAGGTCTTAACACTGAAGCTTTCTTT
CASSPAYPGLNTEAFF
>TRBD1|TRBJ1-5|NA|TRBV5-6
TGTGCCAGCAGCTCGACAGGGCCGAGTAAGGGCCAGCCCCAGCATTTT
CASSSTGPSKGQPQHF
>NA|TRBJ1-2|few|TRBV7-9
TGTGCCAGCAGCTCAGGGATCTATGGCTACACCTTC
CASSSGIYGYTF
>TRBD2|TRBJ2-5|few|TRBV19
TGTGCCAGTAGTATAGAATCCGGGACTAGCGCTCGATCAGGGACCCAGTACTTC
CASSIESGTSARSGTQYF
>NA|TRBJ1-2|NA|TRBV2
TGTGCCAGCTCACGGCCCTCCCTTAACTATGGCTACACCTTC
CASSRPSLNYGYTF
>NA|TRBJ2-1|few|TRBV5-1
TGCGCCAGCAGCTTGGTGCGGCAGGGAGGAGATGAGCAGTTCTTC
CASSLVRQGGDEQFF
>TRBD2|TRBJ2-7|NA|TRBV7-2
TGTGCCAGCAGCTTCGCTAGCGGAGGTCCGTGGGAGCAGTACTTC
CASSFASGGPWEQYF
>NA|TRBJ2-7|once|TRBV28
TGTGCCAGCAGACCTTGGGGCCCTGGAGACGAGCAGTACTTC
CASRPWGPGDEQYF
>NA|TRBJ1-1|NA|TRBV28
TGTGCCAGCAGTTTAATAGAGGGACTCCGCCGGTACACTGAAGCTTTCTTT
CASSLIEGLRRYTEAFF
>TRBD1|TRBJ2-3|NA|TRBV18
TGTGCCAGCTCAACCGGGACAGGGCTCACAGATACGCAGTATTTT
CASSTGTGLTDTQYF
>NA|TRBJ2-2|NA|TRBV30
TGTGCCTATATTGTGTTGGGGGTTTCGAACACCGGGGAGCTGTTTTTT
CAYIVLGVSNTGELFF
>NA|TRBJ2-3|NA|TRBV7-2
TGTGCCAGCAGCCCCCCTAGGGCTGGCACAGATACGCAGTATTTT
CASSPPRAGTDTQYF
>NA|TRBJ1-5|NA|TRBV6-6
TGTGCCATCAGTGAGCGCCAGGGGAACAATCGGCCCCAGCATTTT
CAISERQGNNRPQHF
>NA|TRBJ1-2|NA|TRBV11-2
TGTGCCAGCAGCTTAGGGGCAGGGTTAGGCTACACCTTC
CASSLGAGLGYTF
>NA|TRBJ2-7|NA|TRBV28
TGTGCCAGCACCCCCTCGGGCAGTTCCTACGAGCAGTACTTC
CASTPSGSSYEQYF
>NA|TRBJ1-5|NA|TRBV7-7
TGTGCTAGCAGCTTAGGTCGTCGGGTGTCCCCGGCGAGGAATCAGCCCCAGCATTTT
CASSLGRRVSPARNQPQHF
>NA|TRBJ2-7|NA|TRBV28
TGTGCCACCTACTCGCAAAGGGGCGCGGGTTACGAGCAGTACTTC
CATYSQRGAGYEQYF
>NA|TRBJ2-7|NA|TRBV5-4
TGTGCCAGCAGCTTGATGGCGGAGATGTCCTACGAGCAGTACTTC
CASSLMAEMSYEQYF
>TRBD2|TRBJ2-2|NA|TRBV19
TGTGCCAGTAAGGGGACTAGCGGGAGATCCACCGGGGAGCTGTTTTTT
CASKGTSGRSTGELFF
>TRBD2|TRBJ2-3|NA|TRBV7-9
TGTGCCAGCACCATGGGACTAGCGGACACAGATACGCAGTATTTT
CASTMGLADTDTQYF
>NA|TRBJ1-2|NA|TRBV7-9
TGTGCCAGCAGCTTATCCGCCGATAACTATGGCTACACCTTC
CASSLSADNYGYTF
>NA|TRBJ1-1|NA|TRBV11-3
TGTGCCAGCAGCCTCCTCAGGGGTGGTGAAGCTTTCTTT
CASSLLRGGEAFF
>TRBD2|TRBJ2-1|NA|TRBV30
TGTGCCTGGAGTGTAAGGACTAGCGAGCAGTTCTTC
CAWSVRTSEQFF
>NA|TRBJ2-2|NA|TRBV10-2
TGCGCCAGCAGTGAGCCTCTGGGACAAGCGAACACCGGGGAGCTGTTTTTT
CASSEPLGQANTGELFF
>NA|TRBJ2-7|NA|TRBV29-1
TGCAGCGTTGAATCCGCGGACAGAGGGCCCTACGAGCAGTACTTC
CSVESADRGPYEQYF
>TRBD2|TRBJ2-7|NA|TRBV27
TGTGCCAGCAGTCCAATTAGCGGGGAGGGTGCCTACGAGCAGTACTTC
CASSPISGEGAYEQYF
>NA|TRBJ1-2|NA|TRBV11-2
TGTGCCAGCAGCTTAAACCCGGATGGCTACACCTTC
CASSLNPDGYTF
>NA|TRBJ1-1|NA|TRBV15
TGTGCCACCAGCAGAGATTGGCAGTTTGAAGCTTTCTTT
CATSRDWQFEAFF
>NA|TRBJ2-7|NA|TRBV6-6
TGTGCCAGCAGTTACAGGCCTAGCTCCTACGAGCAGTACTTC
CASSYRPSSYEQYF
>TRBD1|TRBJ1-4|NA|TRBV7-9
TGTGCCAGCAGCCGCGACAGGGTCACAAGTGAAAAACTGTTTTTT
CASSRDRVTSEKLFF
>NA|TRBJ2-3|NA|TRBV11-3
TGTGCCAGCAGCTTAGCCGGGGATACGCAGTATTTT
CASSLAGDTQYF
>TRBD1|TRBJ1-3|NA|TRBV9
TGTGCCAGCAGCGCCGCAGGGGGAGCTGGAAACACCATATATTTT
CASSAAGGAGNTIYF